This T cell receptor beta chain is drawn from a study of T cells in Graves' hyperthyroidism and ophthalmopathy. Study findings and constraints: Appearing also in blood were most of the thyroid clonotypes expanded above 0.001.

Worth noting for this clonotype: The antigen remains unidentified.

Trimming removed 0 bases from V and 8 bases from J, with 11 bases in between. Germline V lookup: CDR1 SNHLY, CDR2 FYNNEI. The CDR3 loop spans 14 amino acids. RNA transcripts gave rise to amplified TCR beta CDR3 regions. The HTBI primer set was used in a first-round RT-PCR of the TCR CDR3. TCRdb processed the multiplex PCR reads anew with MiXCR; each CDR3 protein has one entry. This sample yields roughly 740,000 distinct CDR3 sequences, of which roughly 17% are seen a single time; around 7.7% belongs to the top ten. Researchers barred patients who had uncontrolled infection, other autoimmune disease, pregnancy or lactation.

Sequencing used blood. V and J are TRBV2 and TRBJ2-1, with unresolved D. The TCR comes from a man aged 18 to 29 with Graves' hyperthyroidism. In DNA, the CDR3 is TGTGCCAGCAGTGAAGCGACTGTAGGCGATGAGCAGTTCTTC. Translating gives CASSEATVGDEQFF.